This TCR beta chain originates from a study of Ad26.COV2.S vaccination and SARS-CoV-2 variants. General study points: Once vaccination had occurred, spike-specific CD8+ and CD4+ T cell responses reportedly showed substantial breadth.

On this clone: Its antigen is undetermined.

Libraries were prepared by immunoSEQ multiplex PCR; TCRdb keeps only in-frame clonotypes and omits some of them. The sample carries 500,000 or so clones, 87% recorded once. After removal of 4 bases from V and 4 bases from J, the junction contained 2 bases not matched to a gene. This CDR3 has 13 residues. The germline V gene encodes CDR1 SGHDT and CDR2 YYEEEE. The treatment was: about 20 received Ad26.COV2.S at low or high dose, single or two shots; roughly five received placebo; per-sample allocation not given. After the first vaccine or placebo injection, samples were drawn on day 63. Expression of Wuhan-strain SARS-CoV-2 spike came from the Ad26 vector that formed the vaccine.

This rearrangement joins TRBV5-6 to TRBJ2-1; the match to TRBD1 covers 7 bases. Sequenced material: peripheral blood, taken in a trial of Ad26.COV2.S vaccine versus placebo. This TCR was recovered from a person between 18 and 65 years old who received the Ad26.COV2.S COVID-19 vaccine or a placebo. DNA of the CDR3: TGTGCCAGCAGCAAGGGACAGTACAATGAGCAGTTCTTC. Residues: CASSKGQYNEQFF.